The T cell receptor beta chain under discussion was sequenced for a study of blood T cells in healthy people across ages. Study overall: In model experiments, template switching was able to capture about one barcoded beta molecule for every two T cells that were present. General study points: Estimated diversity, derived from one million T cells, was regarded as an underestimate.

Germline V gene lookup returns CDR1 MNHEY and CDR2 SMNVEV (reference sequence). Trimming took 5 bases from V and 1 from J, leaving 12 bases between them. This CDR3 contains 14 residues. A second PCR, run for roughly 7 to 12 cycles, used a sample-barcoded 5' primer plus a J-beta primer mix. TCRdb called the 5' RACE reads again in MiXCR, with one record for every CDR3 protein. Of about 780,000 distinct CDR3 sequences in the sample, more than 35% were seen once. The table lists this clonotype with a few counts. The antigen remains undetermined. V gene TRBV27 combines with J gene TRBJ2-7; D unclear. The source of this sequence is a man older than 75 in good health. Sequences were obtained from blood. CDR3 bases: TGTGCCAGCAGTCCCCGGTTGGGGTCCTACGAGCAGTACTTC. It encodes CASSPRLGSYEQYF.